This T cell receptor beta chain comes out of a study of blood T cell repertoires in COVID-19. Study-wide context: From T cells, B-cell-depleted T cells, or PBMCs came the material, which was cDNA or gDNA.

CDR1 and CDR2 from the germline V gene are SQVTM and ANQGSEA. This CDR3 spans 13 amino acids. The V and J ends lost 7 bases and 4 bases respectively, with 16 bases between them. TCRdb's copy holds only in-frame clones and misses some; the assay was immunoSEQ multiplex PCR. The sample shows approximately 41,000 clones, about four fifths of them seen only once. The V and J genes are TRBV29-1 and TRBJ1-2; D unclear. The receptor's source is a woman of 80 years or more with acute or convalescent COVID-19. Sequences were obtained from peripheral blood. CDR3 coding DNA: TGCAGCGCTCTAACCGGGAGTGGCTATGGCTACACCTTC. Residues: CSALTGSGYGYTF. Filled out from reference TRBV29-1 and TRBJ1-2, the complete variable domain reads SAVISQKPSRDICQRGTSLTIQCQVDSQVTMMFWYRQQPGQSLTLIATANQGSEATYESGFVIDKFPISRPNLTFSTLTVSNMSPEDSSIYLCSALTGSGYGYTFGSGTRLTVV.